Sequencing of this TCR beta chain was carried out in a study of OX40 agonist ivuxolimab in advanced cancers. Study at large: Partial responses were achieved by three patients, of whom one had hepatocellular carcinoma and two had cutaneous melanoma.

Germline V CDR1 and CDR2: MNHNS, SASEGT. The CDR3 contains 15 residues. V gave up 8 bases and J gave up 0 bases, with 16 bases separating them. Study-level points and caveats: At 0.1 to 3.0 mg/kg, CD4+ and CD8+ blood T cells expanded clonally by week 6. Relative to CD4+ cells, CD8+ T cells on average had more expanded clones. The expanded peripheral T cells' antigen specificity was not determined.

Some clones are missing from TCRdb's copy, which holds only in-frame ones; the method was immunoSEQ multiplex PCR. The profile shows around 76,000 clones, 80% to 90% of them singletons. Worth noting for this clone: No antigen is known for it.

The clonotype comes from an adult with an advanced solid tumor such as melanoma, head and neck, liver or kidney cancer. The chain joins TRBV6-1 to TRBJ1-1; D is ambiguous. The specimen comprised CD4+ or CD8+ T cells sorted from blood, sampled in a trial of the OX40 agonist ivuxolimab. The CDR3 nucleotides read TGTGCCAGCCTTATCCGGGTCGTCATGAACACTGAAGCTTTCTTT. Encoded protein: CASLIRVVMNTEAFF.